This paragraph reports one T cell receptor (beta chain). This clonotype occurred once. This receptor's antigen is unknown. Per-base qualities were not stored, and no clone one base away is much larger. Just one read gives weak support. These data originate in a study of vaccination and CD4 T cells after COVID-19 (dated by TCRdb to between 2020 and 2023). Study-level background: Every convalescent patient had a positive nasal swab PCR test for SARS-CoV-2, with mild disease in nine patients and severe disease in one. Two doses of either the Pfizer-BioNTech BNT162b2 vaccine (n=8) or the Moderna mRNA-1273 vaccine (n=2) were administered to participants. In control cultures, a CEFX viral epitope pool was used as positive control, an HIV-1 Nef peptide pool was used as negative control, or no peptide was added. Post-vaccine blood samples were taken a median of around 68 days after the second vaccine dose, with a range of about 12 to 250 days. The spike-specific CD4+ TCR repertoire was compared before and after mRNA vaccination in approximately ten COVID-19 convalescent patients and a few infection-naive healthy vaccine recipients. Overlapping spike peptide pools from SARS-CoV-2 and from the common cold coronaviruses HCoV-NL63, HCoV-OC43 and HCoV-229E were used as culture stimuli. The convalescent cohort included six males and four females, with two Hispanic individuals, seven Caucasians, two Asians and one multiracial person. Post-COVID blood samples were collected from convalescent patients a median of approximately 93 days after diagnosis, with a range of roughly 30 to 170 days.

This specimen's treatment or condition label, per the study, means: roughly ten-day PBMC culture with coronavirus spike peptide pools or control peptides (ViraFEST assay). The study used the ViraFEST assay, which expanded antigen-specific T cells with peptide pools and then identified expanded clonotypes by TCR sequencing. The convalescent patients' positive SARS-CoV-2 PCR tests fell between March and December 2020, which was before the Alpha, Beta and Delta variants emerged in the United States. Each well held approximately 2 million PBMCs cultured in IMDM containing around 5% human AB serum and approximately 9.1 IU/ml IL-2, with 10 ug/ml peptide pools added. On days 3 and 7, half of the culture medium was replaced with fresh IL-2-containing medium. After ten to eleven days of culture, CD4+ T cells were isolated by negative selection using the EasySep CD4+ T cell isolation kit. Ficoll-Paque Plus gradient centrifugation was used to isolate PBMCs from whole blood, and the isolated PBMCs were then either used fresh or cryopreserved at -140C. Each culture condition was generally run in triplicate wells.

Study-wide conclusions, independent of this receptor: The median count of SARS-CoV-2-reactive clonotypes went up from 20 to 25 after infection to approximately 40 after vaccination, although the change was not significant. In convalescent patients, a median roughly 85% of post-vaccine SARS-CoV-2-reactive clones were detected only after vaccination, and vaccine-specific priming was suggested by this finding. Only a relatively small number of convalescent patients were included in the study, and early timepoints following natural infection were not analyzed. In convalescent patients, nearly all vaccine-specific clones (304 of 307) were found to be mono-reactive for SARS-CoV-2 spike rather than cross-reactive with common cold coronaviruses.

Receptor libraries were prepared by PCR. TCR sequencing of DNA from cultured CD4+ T cells used the Oncomine TCR Beta short-read assay at the Johns Hopkins FTIC core. The QIAamp micro DNA kit was used to extract genomic DNA from the cultured CD4+ T cells. The Oncomine TCR Beta libraries from cultured CD4+ T cells were pooled using unique dual indexes and then sequenced on an Illumina iSeq 100. In the authors' own workflow: Non-productive sequences were filtered out, and CDR3s that did not start with C, did not end with F or W, or were shorter than 7 amino acids were discarded. The MANAFEST web application was used to identify antigen-specific clonotypes by comparing peptide-stimulated wells against reference wells and other culture wells. Positive clones required FDR below 0.05, an odds ratio above 5, and productive frequency above 0.1% in at least two of three replicate wells. Cross-reactive clonotypes were defined as significantly expanded in both SARS-CoV-2 spike wells and at least one common cold coronavirus spike condition. Levenshtein distances (stringdist) and unrooted phylogenetic trees (ape) in R version 3.6.1 were used to assess CDR3 homology. In TCRdb, the public reads were trimmed at Q25 with fastp and aligned with MiXCR, with productive beta chains retained. Rows are combined by CDR3 protein, so each entry shows the most common genes and DNA. The V and J calls shown here were made by TCRdb, not taken from the authors' results. In all, the sample holds about 13,000 distinct CDR3 sequences, and around 40% of those were seen once. Around 7.8% of the sample goes to the ten largest clones.

The CDR3 spans 14 residues, from the cysteine through the phenylalanine. Solely the CDR3 DNA is kept, with 42 bases framed from the first base. From the germline V gene (reference sequence), CDR1 is MNHEY and CDR2 is SMNVEV. The V end loses 3 bases and the J end loses 8 bases, and a stretch of 14 bases separates them. This sequence was found in a human donor who had recovered from COVID-19. The sample was CD4+ T cells from blood, cultured in vitro, taken after SARS-CoV-2 vaccination. The rearrangement combines TRBV27 with TRBJ2-1; TRBD1 is a possible D gene, resting on 5 matching bases. The CDR3 amino acid sequence is: CASSFTQGSDEQFF. DNA sequence: TGTGCCAGCAGTTTCACCCAGGGTTCGGATGAGCAGTTCTTC.